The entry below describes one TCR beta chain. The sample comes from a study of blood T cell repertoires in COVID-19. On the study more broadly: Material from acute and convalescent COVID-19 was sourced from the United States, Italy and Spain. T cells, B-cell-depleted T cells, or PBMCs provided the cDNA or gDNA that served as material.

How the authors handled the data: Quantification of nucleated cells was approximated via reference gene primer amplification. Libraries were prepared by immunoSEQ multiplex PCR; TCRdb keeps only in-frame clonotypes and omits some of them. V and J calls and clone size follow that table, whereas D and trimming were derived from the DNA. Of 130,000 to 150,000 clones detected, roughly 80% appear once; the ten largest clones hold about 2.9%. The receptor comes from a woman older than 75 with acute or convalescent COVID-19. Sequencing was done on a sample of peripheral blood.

The chain's CDR3 is CAPQSLPSNIQYF. The CDR3 coding sequence is TGTGCCCCTCAAAGTCTTCCTAGTAACATTCAGTACTTC. The chain employs TRBV24-1 and TRBJ2-4, with unresolved D. The length of the CDR3 is 13 residues. Looked up from germline, CDR1 is KGHDR and CDR2 is SFDVKD. Trimming removed 12 bases at V and 7 bases at J, with 18 bases between.